The clone carrying this T cell receptor beta chain is a singleton in its sample. Its specificity is unknown. These data belong to a study of Tregs in tolerant kidney transplant recipients. Germline V gene lookup returns CDR1 SGHVS and CDR2 FNYEAQ. The CDR3 has 13 amino acids. J gave up 8 bases and V 5 bases, and 8 bases lay outside the gene matches. Findings and caveats of the study: Some patients' samples used different primers over time, so nucleotide sequences weren't comparable.

The method was immunoSEQ multiplex PCR; TCRdb's version includes in-frame clones alone and lacks a portion of them. Of under 95,000 clones in the sample, approximately 89% were seen once. The source of this sequence is a human donor who received a combined kidney and bone marrow transplant. Sequenced material: Tregs from blood, taken before the transplant. The chain has TRBV7-6 and TRBJ1-2, with 7 bases fitting TRBD1. Here the CDR3 reads CASSQGQLLGYTF. For the CDR3, the DNA is TGTGCCAGCAGCCAGGGACAGCTTTTGGGCTACACCTTC.